This T cell receptor (beta chain) was obtained from a study of CD8 T cells in Susac syndrome (dated by TCRdb to the late 2010s). Broadly, across the study: The study used repertoire sequencing to test whether antigen drove CD8+ T cell activation and differentiation in Susac syndrome. What the authors observed across the whole study: The study acknowledged that relatively few individuals were included in the TCR sequencing and HLA analysis.

V and J lose 2 bases and 5 bases, and a span of 10 bases separates them. The CDR3 starts with the cysteine, ends with the phenylalanine, and has 14 residues. Here the CDR3 DNA is all that survives: 42 bases in frame from base 1. Based on the germline V gene (reference sequence), the CDR1 and CDR2 sequences are SGHNT and YYREEE. RNA was extracted using the RNeasy kit, and roughly 0.5 to 1 microgram was reverse transcribed with random hexamers. The immunoSEQ multiplex PCR assay, covering 54 Vbeta and 13 Jbeta segments, was used to amplify TCR beta CDR3 regions. To correct PCR amplification bias, a synthetic template baseline was used for both primer optimization and computational correction. The paper's data handling went like this. Reads were assigned to V, D and J genes according to IMGT and analyzed in immunoSEQ Analyzer, with only productive sequences retained. Clonality was calculated as one minus the Shannon entropy normalized by log2 of the number of productive unique sequences. Public and private clones were assessed among the 100 most prevalent clones of each patient and control. A clone was defined as Susac-specific if it was absent from the healthy and MS cohorts, from some 1,100 published viral clones and from other ImmuneACCESS disease sequences. Using fastp trimming at Q25 and MiXCR clonotype assembly, TCRdb reanalyzed the public sequencing data and kept in-frame beta chains. Here each entry gathers all rows of one CDR3 protein and keeps the most common genes and DNA. The V and J calls come from TCRdb's annotation, not from the publication. Recorded for this sample are more than 95,000 distinct CDR3 sequences; 90% to 95% of them occurred a single time. The ten largest clones capture approximately 0.093% of the sample.

Concerning this clonotype: No cognate antigen has been identified for it. Base-call qualities are not available, and no considerably larger clone is one nucleotide away.

Peripheral blood CD8+ and CD4+ T cells from healthy donors, Susac syndrome patients and multiple sclerosis patients were profiled using high-throughput TCR beta sequencing. The multiple sclerosis controls were treatment-naive patients whose relapsing-remitting disease, either stable or active, fulfilled the revised McDonald criteria. Bulk CD8+ and CD4+ T cells were purified by magnetic negative isolation, whereas CD8+ TEMRA cells were enriched by FACS. Blood was drawn into EDTA tubes, processed within 24 hours, and PBMCs were isolated by density gradient centrifugation. PBMCs intended for TCR sequencing were cryopreserved in liquid nitrogen and were subsequently thawed in a 37 degrees C water bath. The sorted or isolated CD4+, CD8+ and CD8+ TEMRA cells had a purity of 90% or higher.

The specimen was CD4+ T cells from PBMCs. This clonotype originated in a human donor with multiple sclerosis. The chain couples TRBV5-4 to TRBJ2-2, and TRBD1 may be the D gene, going by 6 matching bases. CDR3 reads: CASSLTGFTGELFF. The nucleotide sequence is given as TGTGCCAGCAGCTTAACAGGGTTTACCGGGGAGCTGTTTTTT.